Below are 8 T cell receptor beta chains sequenced from a single sample in a study of molecular identifiers for immune sequencing clone quantification. Using its own MiXCR run on the PCR reads, TCRdb lists one record per CDR3 protein. The table shows about 40,000 distinct CDR3 sequences, with roughly 18% occurring only once. Sequencing was carried out using naive CD8+ T cells from blood, with Jurkat cell RNA spiked in. Sample subset: FACS-sorted CD8+CD4-CCR7+CD45RA+ naive T cells. These TCRs come from a human donor in good health. Some libraries in this study had Jurkat cell RNA spiked in.

This clonotype counts as medium-sized. This chain uses TRBV6-5 with TRBJ2-5; D gene ambiguous. This CDR3 contains 15 residues. Germline CDR1 MNHEY, CDR2 SVGAGI. V lost 6 bases to trimming and J lost 1 base, with 15 bases between them. The CDR3: CASRIDTLGQETQYF. DNA for the CDR3: TGTGCCAGCAGGATCGACACCTTGGGCCAAGAGACCCAGTACTTC.

This clonotype was detected many times. The chain has TRBV27 and TRBJ2-3, with 7 bases aligning to TRBD1. Germline lookup yields CDR1 MNHEY and CDR2 SMNVEV (reference sequence). This CDR3 has 17 residues. The trim removed 5 bases at V and 1 base at J, leaving 12 bases unmatched. The CDR3 sequence is CASSPTPGQARTDTQYF. The CDR3 DNA sequence: TGTGCCAGCAGTCCAACCCCCGGACAGGCCCGCACAGATACGCAGTATTTT.

With regard to this clonotype: A much larger clonotype is one base distant, so this may be a read error. The chain employs TRBV29-1 and TRBJ2-2, with no clear D. CDR3 size: 13 residues. V was cut by 4 bases and J by 4 bases, with 10 bases left in between. Germline V lookup: CDR1 SQVTM, CDR2 ANQGSEA. CDR3 coding DNA: TGCAGCGTTGGGCGGCTGAGCACCGGGGAGCTGTTTTTT. It is translated as CSVGRLSTGELFF.

This clonotype was seen just once. One end of the junction does not line up with germline, which may come from a read error. Here the CDR3 reads CARSPLGSTYPYEQYF. In nucleotides, the CDR3 is TGTGCCCGCAGTCCCCTGGGTTCGACCTATCCCTACGAGCAGTACTTC. The chain recombines TRBV28 with TRBJ2-7; D unresolved. The CDR3 runs 16 residues. Germline CDR1 MDHEN, CDR2 SYDVKM.

V gene TRBV4-3 combines with J gene TRBJ1-2, with 8 bases identical to TRBD1. Per germline, CDR1 LGHNA and CDR2 YSLEER. The ends lost 3 bases at V and 5 bases at J; junction bases unmatched: 5. The CDR3 contains 14 residues. The CDR3: CASSHQGAVYGYTF. The CDR3 nucleotides are TGCGCCAGCAGCCACCAGGGGGCCGTGTATGGCTACACCTTC.

The chain carries TRBV12-3 or TRBV12-4 and TRBJ1-2, with 12 bases that match TRBD1. CDR3 length: 14 amino acids. J was trimmed by 6 bases and V by 3 bases; bases with no gene match: 2. CDR3 nucleotide sequence: TGTGCCAGCAGTTTTGGGACAGGGGGCCATGGCTACACCTTC. Protein: CASSFGTGGHGYTF.

This rearrangement joins TRBV24-1 to TRBJ1-5, with D perhaps TRBD1 (5 bases). Germline loops: CDR1 KGHDR, CDR2 SFDVKD. CDR3 size: 14 residues. Trimming left V 2 bases short and J 1 base short, with 5 bases between. The CDR3 reads CATSDYRSNQPQHF. The CDR3 DNA follows: TGTGCCACCAGTGATTACAGGAGCAATCAGCCCCAGCATTTT.

This clonotype was seen repeatedly, ten times or more. The rearrangement joins TRBV7-2 to TRBJ2-1; the D is unclear. This CDR3 has 14 residues. The germline gives CDR1 SGHTA, CDR2 FQGNSA. V lost 1 base, J lost 9 bases, and 13 bases lay in between. The CDR3 DNA reads as TGTGCCAGCAGCTTAGGATGGAGAAGGGTTGAGCAGTTCTTC. Translated, it gives CASSLGWRRVEQFF.